A single sample is the source of the 8 T cell receptor beta chains below, sequenced in a study of blood T cell repertoires in COVID-19. The data were produced by immunoSEQ multiplex PCR, yet TCRdb's version contains in-frame clones alone and is incomplete. The repertoire holds some 41,000 clones, with 80% to 90% as singletons. The sequencing sample was made of peripheral blood. The receptor source for this set is a man aged 40-49 years with active COVID-19.

This clone was observed a single time. The chain has TRBV15 and TRBJ2-1; maybe TRBD2 (6 bases). Germline loops: CDR1 LNHNV, CDR2 YYDKDF (reference sequence). V gave up 0 bases and J gave up 6 bases, with 9 bases separating them. This CDR3 has 14 residues. CDR3 coding DNA: TGTGCCACCAGCAGAGATGTTAGCGGCAATGAGCAGTTCTTC. It specifies CATSRDVSGNEQFF.

CDR3 nucleotides: TGTGCCAGCAGTCCGCGGACAGATGGCACAGATACGCAGTATTTT. This gives the protein CASSPRTDGTDTQYF. This chain joins TRBV27 and TRBJ2-3; D is possibly TRBD1 (6 bases). V lost 5 bases to trimming and J lost 1 base, with 13 bases between them. Looked up from germline, CDR1 is MNHEY and CDR2 is SMNVEV (reference sequence). The CDR3 length is 15 residues.

The V and J genes are TRBV2 and TRBJ1-1; 7 bases align to TRBD1. Germline V gene data show CDR1 as SNHLY and CDR2 as FYNNEI. V gave up 3 bases and J gave up 0 bases; unmatched junction bases: 1. This CDR3 region has 14 residues. CDR3 loop: CASSETGMNTEAFF. Here the CDR3 DNA reads TGTGCCAGCAGTGAGACAGGGATGAACACTGAAGCTTTCTTT.

Of note for this clone: Relative to the germline gene, one junction end is altered; a read error may explain this. The chain carries TRBV30 and TRBJ2-1, with 8 bases fitting TRBD1. Germline V gives CDR1 GTSNPN, CDR2 SVGIG (reference sequence). This CDR3 spans 12 amino acids. For the CDR3, the DNA is TGTGCCTGGAGTGCGACGGACAGGGCTATAGTCTTC. As protein: CAWSATDRAIVF.

The J gene is TRBJ2-1, the V gene TRBV6-1, with D perhaps matching TRBD2 (6 bases). This CDR3 has 16 amino acids. Germline V lookup: CDR1 MNHNS, CDR2 SASEGT. Trimming took off 4 bases at V and 0 bases at J, with 13 bases between the two ends. CDR3 loop: CASSAWEVSSYNEQFF. The CDR3 nucleotides read TGTGCCAGCAGTGCCTGGGAGGTGAGCTCCTACAATGAGCAGTTCTTC.

The chain carries TRBV5-1 and TRBJ2-1; tentatively, D is TRBD2 (5 bases). Germline V CDR1 and CDR2: SGHRS, YFSETQ. Between the trimmed V and J ends, which lost 2 bases and 7 bases, there was a span of 7 bases. The CDR3 sequence is 12 residues long. The CDR3 nucleotides are TGCGCCAGCAGCTTCCGGACTAATGAGCAGTTCTTC. Translated: CASSFRTNEQFF. Supplemented by reference TRBV5-1 and TRBJ2-1, the full variable domain reads KAGVTQTPRYLIKTRGQQVTLSCSPISGHRSVSWYQQTPGQGLQFLFEYFSETQRNKGNFPGRFSGRQFSNSRSEMNVSTLELGDSALYLCASSFRTNEQFFGPGTRLTVL.

The chain is built from TRBV7-3 and TRBJ2-2, with D maybe TRBD2 (5 bases). V lost 4 bases, J lost 5 bases, and 20 bases lay in between. The germline CDR1 and CDR2 sequences are SGHTA and FQGTGA. This CDR3 comprises 17 residues. CDR3 bases: TGTGCCAGCAGCTCCCTCCCACGAGGGAGACAAACCGGGGAGCTGTTTTTT. Translated: CASSSLPRGRQTGELFF.

The genes are TRBV9 and TRBJ2-5, with 9 nucleotides matching TRBD2. The CDR3 covers 16 residues. Trimming cost V 4 bases and J 5 bases; bases outside gene matches: 12. Germline V gene lookup returns CDR1 SGDLS and CDR2 YYNGEE. The CDR3: CASSTGLARAWETQYF. DNA of the CDR3: TGTGCCAGCAGCACGGGACTAGCTAGGGCTTGGGAGACCCAGTACTTC.